Described below is a single TCR beta chain sequence and its context. The antigen is undetermined. The V and J ends lost 2 bases and 4 bases respectively, with 11 bases between them. Germline CDR1 is MNHNY and CDR2 is SVGAGI (reference sequence). The CDR3 has 14 amino acids. TCRdb's table, derived via immunoSEQ multiplex PCR, lists solely in-frame clones and lacks some. The sample lists 130,000 to 150,000 clones, around 91% seen once, with 1.6% in the top ten. These data are taken from a study of T cell responses to AZD1222 COVID-19 vaccine. Study-level results: Baseline seropositives among AZD1222 recipients totaled only five or six. Vaccine-related CD4 TCRs covered spike, predominating at 160-218 and 743-854.

This clonotype was obtained from an adult in good health. The chain combines TRBV6-6 with TRBJ1-2; D not certain. The sample consisted of peripheral blood, taken on day 0 of AZD1222 vaccination. The CDR3 nucleotides read TGTGCCAGCAGTTACAAATACGTCGCCTATGGCTACACCTTC. The encoded protein is CASSYKYVAYGYTF.